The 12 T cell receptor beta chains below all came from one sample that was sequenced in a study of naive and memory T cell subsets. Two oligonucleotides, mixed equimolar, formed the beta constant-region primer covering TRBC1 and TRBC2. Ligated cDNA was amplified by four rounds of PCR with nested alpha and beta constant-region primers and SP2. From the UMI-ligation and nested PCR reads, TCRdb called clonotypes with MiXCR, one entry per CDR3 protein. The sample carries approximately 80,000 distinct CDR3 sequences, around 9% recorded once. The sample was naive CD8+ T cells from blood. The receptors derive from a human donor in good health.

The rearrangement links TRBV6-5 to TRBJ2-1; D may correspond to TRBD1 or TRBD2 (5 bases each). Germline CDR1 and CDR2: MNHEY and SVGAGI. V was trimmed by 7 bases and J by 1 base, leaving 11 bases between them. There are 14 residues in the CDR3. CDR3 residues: CASTGRASYNEQFF. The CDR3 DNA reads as TGTGCCAGCACGGGACGAGCGTCCTACAATGAGCAGTTCTTC.

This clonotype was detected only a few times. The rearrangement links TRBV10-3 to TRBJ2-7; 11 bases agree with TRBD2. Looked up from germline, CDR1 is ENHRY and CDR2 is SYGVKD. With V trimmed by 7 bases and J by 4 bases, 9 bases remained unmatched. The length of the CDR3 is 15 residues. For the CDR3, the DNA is TGTGCCATCAATGAAGAGACTAGCGGGGTGTACGAGCAGTACTTC. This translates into CAINEETSGVYEQYF.

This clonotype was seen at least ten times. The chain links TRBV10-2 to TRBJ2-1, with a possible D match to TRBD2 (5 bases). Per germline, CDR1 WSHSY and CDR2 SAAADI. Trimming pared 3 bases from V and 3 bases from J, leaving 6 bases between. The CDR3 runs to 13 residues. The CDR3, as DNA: TGCGCCAGCAGTGAAGGACTCTACAATGAGCAGTTCTTC. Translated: CASSEGLYNEQFF.

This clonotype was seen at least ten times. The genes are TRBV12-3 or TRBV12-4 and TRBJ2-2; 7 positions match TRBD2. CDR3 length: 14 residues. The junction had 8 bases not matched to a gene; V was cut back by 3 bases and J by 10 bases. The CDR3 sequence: CASSFPKREPELFF. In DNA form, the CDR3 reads TGTGCCAGCAGTTTCCCTAAGCGGGAACCGGAGCTGTTTTTT.

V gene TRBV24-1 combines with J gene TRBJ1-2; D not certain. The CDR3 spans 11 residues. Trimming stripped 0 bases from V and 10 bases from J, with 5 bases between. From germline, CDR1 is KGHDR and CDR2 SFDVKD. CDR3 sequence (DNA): TGTGCCACCAGTGATTTGGTTTTCTACACCTTC. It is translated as CATSDLVFYTF.

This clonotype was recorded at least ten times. The CDR3 bases are TGTGCCAGTAGTAGCATCGACGAGCAGTACTTC. Translated: CASSSIDEQYF. This rearrangement joins TRBV19 to TRBJ2-7; the D is unclear. Germline values: CDR1 LNHDA, CDR2 SQIVND (reference sequence). Trimming took off 4 bases at V and 5 bases at J, with 6 bases between the two ends. The CDR3 extends over 11 amino acids.

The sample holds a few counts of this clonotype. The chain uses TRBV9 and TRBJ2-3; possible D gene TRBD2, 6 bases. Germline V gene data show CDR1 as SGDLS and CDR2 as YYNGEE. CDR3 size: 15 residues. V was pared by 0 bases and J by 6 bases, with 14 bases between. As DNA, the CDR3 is TGTGCCAGCAGCGTAGTCGGCGCGGGAAATGATACGCAGTATTTT. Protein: CASSVVGAGNDTQYF.

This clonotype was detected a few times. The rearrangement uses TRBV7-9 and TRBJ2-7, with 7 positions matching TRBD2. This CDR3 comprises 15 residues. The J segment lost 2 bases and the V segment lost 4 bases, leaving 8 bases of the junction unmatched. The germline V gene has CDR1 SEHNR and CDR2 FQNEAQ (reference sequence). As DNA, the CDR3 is TGTGCCAGCAGCTCCCCGGGGAGGGGAACCTACGAGCAGTACTTC. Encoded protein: CASSSPGRGTYEQYF.

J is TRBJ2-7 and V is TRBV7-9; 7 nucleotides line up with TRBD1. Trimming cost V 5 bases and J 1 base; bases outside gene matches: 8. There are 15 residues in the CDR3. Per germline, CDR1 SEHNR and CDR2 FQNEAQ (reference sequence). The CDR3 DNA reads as TGTGCCAGCAGCCCCGACAGGGTCCCATCCTACGAGCAGTACTTC. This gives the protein CASSPDRVPSYEQYF.

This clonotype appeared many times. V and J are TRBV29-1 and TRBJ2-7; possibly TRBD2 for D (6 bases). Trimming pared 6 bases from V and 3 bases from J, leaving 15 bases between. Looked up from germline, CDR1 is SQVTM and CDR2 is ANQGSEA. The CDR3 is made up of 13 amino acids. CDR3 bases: TGCAGCGTCTCCCGGGACTCACACTACGAGCAGTACTTC. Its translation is CSVSRDSHYEQYF.

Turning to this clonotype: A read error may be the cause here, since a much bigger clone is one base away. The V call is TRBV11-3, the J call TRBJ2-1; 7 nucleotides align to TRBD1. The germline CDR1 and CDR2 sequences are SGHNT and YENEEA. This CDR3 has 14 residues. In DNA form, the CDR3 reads TGTGCCAGCGGCTTAGAGACAGGGAACAATGAGCAGTTCTTC. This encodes CASGLETGNNEQFF.

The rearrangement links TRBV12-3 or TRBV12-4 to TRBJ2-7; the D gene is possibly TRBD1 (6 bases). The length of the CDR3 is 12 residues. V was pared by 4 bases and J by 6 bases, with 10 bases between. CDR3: CASSSGGSEQYF. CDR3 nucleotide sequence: TGTGCCAGCAGTTCTGGGGGCTCCGAGCAGTACTTC.